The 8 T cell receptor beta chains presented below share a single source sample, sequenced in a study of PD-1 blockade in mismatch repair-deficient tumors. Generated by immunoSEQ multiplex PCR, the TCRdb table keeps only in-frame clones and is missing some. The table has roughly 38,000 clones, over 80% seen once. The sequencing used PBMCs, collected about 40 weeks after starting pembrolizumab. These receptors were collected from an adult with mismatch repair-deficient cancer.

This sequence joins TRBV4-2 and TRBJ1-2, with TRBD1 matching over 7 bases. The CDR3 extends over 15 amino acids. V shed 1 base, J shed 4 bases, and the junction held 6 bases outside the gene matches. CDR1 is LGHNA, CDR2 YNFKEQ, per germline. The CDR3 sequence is CASSQGGTAIYGYTF. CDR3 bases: TGTGCCAGCAGCCAAGGAGGGACAGCGATCTATGGCTACACCTTC.

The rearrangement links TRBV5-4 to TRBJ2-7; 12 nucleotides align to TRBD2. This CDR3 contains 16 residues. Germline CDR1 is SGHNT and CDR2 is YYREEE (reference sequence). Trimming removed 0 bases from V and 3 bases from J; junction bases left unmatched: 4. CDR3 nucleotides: TGTGCCAGCAGCTTGGGACTAGCGGGAGTCGGCTACGAGCAGTACTTC. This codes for CASSLGLAGVGYEQYF.

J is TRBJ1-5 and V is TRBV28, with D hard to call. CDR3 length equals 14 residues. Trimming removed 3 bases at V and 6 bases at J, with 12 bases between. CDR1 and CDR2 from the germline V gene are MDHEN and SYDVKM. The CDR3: CASSFWRGGQPQHF. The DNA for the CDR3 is TGTGCCAGCAGTTTTTGGCGGGGAGGTCAGCCCCAGCATTTT.

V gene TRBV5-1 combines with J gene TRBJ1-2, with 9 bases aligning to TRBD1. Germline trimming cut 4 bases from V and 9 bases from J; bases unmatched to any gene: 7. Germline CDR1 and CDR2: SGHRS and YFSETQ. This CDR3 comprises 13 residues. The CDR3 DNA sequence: TGCGCCAGCAGCGTCCGGGACAGGGAACGCTACACCTTC. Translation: CASSVRDRERYTF.

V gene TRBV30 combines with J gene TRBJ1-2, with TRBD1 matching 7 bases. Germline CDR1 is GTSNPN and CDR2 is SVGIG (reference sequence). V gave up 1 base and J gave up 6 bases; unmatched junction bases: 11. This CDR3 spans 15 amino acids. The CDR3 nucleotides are TGTGCCTGGAGTGCCCCTTGGTCGACAGGGAATGGCTACACCTTC. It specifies CAWSAPWSTGNGYTF.

CDR3 in amino acids: CASSLGQGAVNEQFF. The CDR3 nucleotides read TGTGCCAGCAGCCTCGGACAGGGGGCGGTGAATGAGCAGTTCTTC. The rearrangement joins TRBV2 to TRBJ2-1; TRBD1 matches 11 bases. The CDR3 is 15 amino acids. Germline lookup yields CDR1 SNHLY and CDR2 FYNNEI. After removal of 6 bases from V and 7 bases from J, the junction contained 8 bases not matched to a gene. The complete variable domain, with remaining parts taken from reference TRBV2 and TRBJ2-1, reads EPEVTQTPSHQVTQMGQEVILRCVPISNHLYFYWYRQILGQKVEFLVSFYNNEISEKSEIFDDQFSVERPDGSNFTLKIRSTKLEDSAMYFCASSLGQGAVNEQFFGPGTRLTVL.

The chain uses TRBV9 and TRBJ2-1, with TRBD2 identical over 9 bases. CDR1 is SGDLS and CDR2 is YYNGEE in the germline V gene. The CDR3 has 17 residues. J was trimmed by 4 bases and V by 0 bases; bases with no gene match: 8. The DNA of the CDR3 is TGTGCCAGCAGCGTAGTCCCTAGCGGGAAGCGATACAATGAGCAGTTCTTC. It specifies CASSVVPSGKRYNEQFF.

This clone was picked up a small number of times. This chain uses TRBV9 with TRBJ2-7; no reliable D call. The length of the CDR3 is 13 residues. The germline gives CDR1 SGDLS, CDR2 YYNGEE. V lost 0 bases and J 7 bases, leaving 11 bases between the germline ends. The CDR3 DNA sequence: TGTGCCAGCAGCGTAGTCCCCCATCGGGAGCAGTACTTC. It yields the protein CASSVVPHREQYF. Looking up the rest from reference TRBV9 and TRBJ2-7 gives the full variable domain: DSGVTQTPKHLITATGQRVTLRCSPRSGDLSVYWYQQSLDQGLQFLIQYYNGEERAKGNILERFSAQQFPDLHSELNLSSLELGDSALYFCASSVVPHREQYFGPGTRLTVT.